This paragraph reports one T cell receptor (beta chain). Sequencing of TCR beta was undertaken in CD8+ and CD4+ T cells derived from blood. The multiple sclerosis controls were treatment-naive patients with relapsing-remitting disease that was stable or active. Negative isolation was used for CD8+ and CD4+ T cells and FACS enrichment for TEMRA cells. With random hexamers, reverse transcription was performed on about 0.45 to 1 ug of RNA. MiXCR was run by TCRdb on the immunoSEQ multiplex PCR reads, yielding one entry per CDR3 protein. In the table there are 330,000 or so distinct CDR3 sequences, 89% of which are singletons. The germline V gene encodes CDR1 SQVTM and CDR2 ANQGSEA. Trimming shortened V by 6 bases and J by 9 bases, and 12 bases separated the two germline ends. This CDR3 is built from 11 residues. This sample is drawn from a study of CD8 T cells in Susac syndrome.

This clonotype originated in a human donor with multiple sclerosis. Source material: CD8+ T cells from PBMCs. This chain joins TRBV29-1 and TRBJ1-3; unclear D gene. The CDR3 spells CSVADLSTIYF. DNA of the CDR3: TGCAGCGTCGCGGACCTATCCACCATATATTTT.